What follows are 28 T cell receptor beta chains derived from one specimen sequenced in a study of CD8 T cells in Susac syndrome. Reverse transcription used about 0.45 to 1 ug RNA and random hexamers. MiXCR was run by TCRdb on the immunoSEQ multiplex PCR reads, yielding one entry per CDR3 protein. The table includes more than 110,000 distinct CDR3 sequences, approximately 95% detected once. The sequenced material came from CD8+ T cells from PBMCs. Receptor source: a human donor in good health.

The rearrangement joins TRBV7-8 to TRBJ2-6; weak D call: TRBD1 (5 bases). This CDR3 has 19 residues. V lost 1 base and J lost 0, with 16 bases in between. Germline CDR1 is SGHVS and CDR2 is FQNEAQ. CDR3 DNA: TGTGCCAGCAGCTTAGATTGGTTGTGGGGCGGCTCTGGGGCCAACGTCCTGACTTTC. Protein sequence: CASSLDWLWGGSGANVLTF.

This clonotype was observed a few times. The chain combines TRBV9 with TRBJ2-3; D might be TRBD2 (5 bases). This CDR3 spans 13 amino acids. Germline V gene data show CDR1 as SGDLS and CDR2 as YYNGEE. V dropped 2 bases and J dropped 4 bases, with 8 bases sitting between them. CDR3 nucleotide sequence: TGTGCCAGCAGCGTGGGAGACTCAGATACGCAGTATTTT. This codes for CASSVGDSDTQYF.

The rearrangement links TRBV28 to TRBJ1-5; 9 bases match TRBD1. This CDR3 contains 13 residues. The V and J ends lost 5 bases and 14 bases, in that order; junction bases with no gene match: 10. Germline lookup yields CDR1 MDHEN and CDR2 SYDVKM. The CDR3 coding sequence is TGTGCCAGCAGTGAACCGACAGGGGGTCCCAAGCATTTT. It yields the protein CASSEPTGGPKHF.

A single count supports this clonotype. The V and J genes are TRBV29-1 and TRBJ1-2; D gene ambiguous. V was clipped by 5 bases and J by 6 bases, with 10 bases between them. The CDR3 consists of 11 residues. CDR1 is SQVTM and CDR2 is ANQGSEA in the germline V gene. CDR3 loop: CSVHHRNGYTF. The CDR3 coding sequence is TGCAGCGTTCATCACCGAAATGGCTACACCTTC.

This clonotype was recorded once. V and J are TRBV29-1 and TRBJ1-1; 9 nucleotides line up with TRBD1. After removal of 3 bases from V and 4 bases from J, the junction contained 6 bases not matched to a gene. Germline V lookup: CDR1 SQVTM, CDR2 ANQGSEA. The CDR3 has 14 residues. The CDR3 region has the DNA TGCAGCGTTGACACGGGACAGGGTGTCACTGAAGCTTTCTTT. Translation: CSVDTGQGVTEAFF.

The chain has TRBV27 and TRBJ1-2; 8 bases line up with TRBD1. The CDR3 is 15 residues long. The ends lost 6 bases at V and 1 base at J; junction bases unmatched: 7. In germline, CDR1 is MNHEY, CDR2 SMNVEV (reference sequence). The CDR3 region has the DNA TGTGCCAGCAGGAACGTGGGACAGGATAACTATGGCTACACCTTC. Amino acid sequence: CASRNVGQDNYGYTF.

CDR3 sequence reads: CASTTRQGRYGEQYF. The CDR3 DNA follows: TGTGCCAGCACGACCAGACAGGGAAGATATGGCGAGCAGTACTTC. The chain combines TRBV28 with TRBJ2-7, with 7 bases lining up with TRBD1. Trimming removed 7 bases from V and 6 bases from J; junction bases left unmatched: 15. CDR1 MDHEN and CDR2 SYDVKM come from the germline V gene. This CDR3 has 15 amino acids.

This chain links TRBV6-5 with TRBJ2-3, with 9 bases that match TRBD1. The CDR3 length is 17 residues. Trimming at V came to 5 bases and at J to 5 bases, leaving 14 bases not matched to a gene. Germline CDR1 and CDR2: MNHEY and SVGAGI. The CDR3: CASSTLTGGFFRDTQYF. The CDR3 DNA reads TGTGCCAGCAGTACTCTGACAGGGGGATTTTTCAGAGATACGCAGTATTTT.

The chain employs TRBV2 and TRBJ2-4; D remains ambiguous. V was pared by 4 bases and J by 4 bases, with 5 bases between. The CDR3 has 12 amino acids. Germline CDR1 is SNHLY and CDR2 is FYNNEI. The CDR3 region has the DNA TGTGCCAGCAGTGGTATGAAAAACATTCAGTACTTC. Translation gives CASSGMKNIQYF. Drawing the rest from reference TRBV2 and TRBJ2-4, the complete variable domain is EPEVTQTPSHQVTQMGQEVILRCVPISNHLYFYWYRQILGQKVEFLVSFYNNEISEKSEIFDDQFSVERPDGSNFTLKIRSTKLEDSAMYFCASSGMKNIQYFGAGTRLSVL.

The chain combines TRBV4-3 with TRBJ2-7, with 12 bases identical to TRBD2. The V gene's germline CDR1 is LGHNA and CDR2 YSLEER. Trimming removed 4 bases from V and 7 bases from J; junction bases left unmatched: 5. The CDR3 runs to 14 residues. The CDR3 nucleotides are TGCGCCAGCAGCCGACTAGCGGGAGAGGGTGAGCAGTACTTC. Translated, it gives CASSRLAGEGEQYF.

This sequence joins TRBV12-3 or TRBV12-4 and TRBJ2-1, with D uncertain. Trimming took off 5 bases at V and 6 bases at J, with 11 bases between the two ends. There are 13 residues in the CDR3. CDR3: CASSPLQTNEQFF. Written as DNA, the CDR3 is TGTGCCAGCAGTCCTTTACAAACCAATGAGCAGTTCTTC.

The chain carries TRBV29-1 and TRBJ2-1, with 12 bases lining up with TRBD2. Germline CDR1 and CDR2: SQVTM and ANQGSEA. After removal of 6 bases from V and 5 bases from J, the junction contained 8 bases not matched to a gene. This CDR3 spans 15 amino acids. This chain's CDR3 is CSVLWTSGIDNEQFF. The CDR3 region has the DNA TGCAGCGTCCTCTGGACTAGCGGGATCGACAATGAGCAGTTCTTC.

The chain combines TRBV5-4 with TRBJ2-1; 9 nucleotides agree with TRBD1. After removal of 2 bases from V and 5 bases from J, the junction contained 5 bases not matched to a gene. The germline gives CDR1 SGHNT, CDR2 YYREEE (reference sequence). This CDR3 has 15 residues. CDR3 DNA sequence: TGTGCCAGCAGCTTTACCGGGACAGGGAACAATGAGCAGTTCTTC. Its translation is CASSFTGTGNNEQFF.

This sequence joins TRBV24-1 and TRBJ2-1; D gene ambiguous. The CDR3 has 14 amino acids. CDR1 is KGHDR and CDR2 is SFDVKD in the germline V gene. V lost 1 base and J lost 1, with 4 bases in between. The CDR3 spells CATSDFQSYNEQFF. The CDR3 DNA is TGTGCCACCAGTGATTTCCAGTCCTACAATGAGCAGTTCTTC.

The chain joins TRBV28 to TRBJ1-5; D might be TRBD1 (5 bases). Trimming stripped 3 bases from V and 2 bases from J, with 8 bases between. The CDR3 runs 14 residues. CDR1 MDHEN and CDR2 SYDVKM come from the germline V gene. The DNA of the CDR3 is TGTGCCAGCAGTTTTTTGACAGGCAATCAGCCCCAGCATTTT. This encodes CASSFLTGNQPQHF. The full variable domain, with the rest looked up from reference TRBV28 and TRBJ1-5, is DVKVTQSSRYLVKRTGEKVFLECVQDMDHENMFWYRQDPGLGLRLIYFSYDVKMKEKGDIPEGYSVSREKKERFSLILESASTNQTSMYLCASSFLTGNQPQHFGDGTRLSIL.

CDR3 in amino acids: CATSLPENTGELFF. The CDR3 coding sequence is TGTGCCACCAGCTTGCCGGAGAACACCGGGGAGCTGTTTTTT. V is TRBV15 and J is TRBJ2-2; D is unclear. V lost 5 bases, J lost 1 base, and 8 bases lay in between. Germline V CDR1 and CDR2: LNHNV, YYDKDF (reference sequence). This CDR3 region has 14 residues.

The chain is built from TRBV20-1 and TRBJ2-7, with D hard to call. Trimming removed 3 bases from V and 0 bases from J, with 9 bases in between. This CDR3 spans 13 amino acids. CDR1 and CDR2 (germline): DFQATT, SNEGSKA (reference sequence). For the CDR3, the DNA is TGCAGTGCTAGCGTGAGTAGCTCCTACGAGCAGTACTTC. Amino acid sequence: CSASVSSSYEQYF.

The chain couples TRBV4-2 to TRBJ1-2, with 10 bases identical to TRBD1. Trimming cost V 2 bases and J 7 bases; bases outside gene matches: 7. This CDR3 has 15 residues. Germline V gene sequence: CDR1 LGHNA, CDR2 YNFKEQ. The CDR3 here is CASSQYRQGAVGYTF. CDR3 DNA: TGTGCCAGCAGCCAATATCGACAGGGGGCTGTTGGCTACACCTTC.

This clonotype was seen just once. The rearrangement uses TRBV19 and TRBJ2-2; D is uncertain. CDR3 length: 15 amino acids. Between the trimmed V and J ends, which lost 1 base and 4 bases, there was a span of 10 bases. CDR1 is LNHDA and CDR2 is SQIVND in the germline V gene (reference sequence). The CDR3 loop is CASSIAHAFTGELFF. The CDR3 DNA sequence: TGTGCCAGTAGTATAGCGCACGCCTTCACCGGGGAGCTGTTTTTT.

The chain couples TRBV9 to TRBJ2-1; D may be TRBD2 (5 bases). The CDR3 runs to 14 residues. Germline values: CDR1 SGDLS, CDR2 YYNGEE. Trimming stripped 0 bases from V and 7 bases from J, with 11 bases between. The CDR3 region has the DNA TGTGCCAGCAGCGTAGGTGACTACCAAAATGAGCAGTTCTTC. Translated, it gives CASSVGDYQNEQFF.

About this clonotype: One end of the junction fails to match germline, which may point to a read error. In nucleotides, the CDR3 is TGTGCTAGCAGCGAAAAGATCGACAATGAGCAGTTCTTC. Residues: CASSEKIDNEQFF. The J gene is TRBJ2-1, the V gene TRBV7-7, with D unclear. In germline, CDR1 is SSHAT, CDR2 FNYEAQ (reference sequence). CDR3 size: 13 residues.

The CDR3 sequence is CSAILLGRGETQYF. CDR3 in DNA: TGCAGTGCCATCCTACTAGGACGAGGGGAGACCCAGTACTTC. The gene calls are TRBV20-1 and TRBJ2-5; D possibly corresponds to TRBD2 (5 bases). This CDR3 has 14 residues. V was cut by 6 bases and J by 5 bases, with 19 bases left in between. Germline CDR1 reads DFQATT; CDR2 reads SNEGSKA (reference sequence).

The rearrangement uses TRBV7-9 and TRBJ1-2; D might be TRBD1 (6 bases). This CDR3 has 14 amino acids. V lost 3 bases to trimming and J lost 5 bases, with 13 bases between them. The V gene's germline CDR1 is SEHNR and CDR2 FQNEAQ (reference sequence). The CDR3 sequence: CASSFRGDVYGYTF. The CDR3 DNA reads TGTGCCAGCAGCTTCAGGGGCGATGTTTATGGCTACACCTTC.

V is TRBV7-2 and J is TRBJ2-7; D perhaps matches TRBD2 (6 bases). CDR3 length: 15 residues. From germline, CDR1 is SGHTA and CDR2 FQGNSA. The germline V and J ends were trimmed by 2 bases and 2 bases, with 13 bases remaining between them. Here the CDR3 reads CASSLPGLGTYEQYF. CDR3 in DNA: TGTGCCAGCAGCTTACCGGGACTGGGGACCTACGAGCAGTACTTC.

This sequence joins TRBV30 and TRBJ2-5; 7 positions match TRBD1. Germline lookup yields CDR1 GTSNPN and CDR2 SVGIG (reference sequence). This CDR3 has 14 amino acids. After removal of 4 bases from V and 2 bases from J, the junction contained 7 bases not matched to a gene. CDR3 sequence: CAWTGGRGQETQYF. CDR3 bases: TGTGCCTGGACAGGGGGTCGAGGGCAAGAGACCCAGTACTTC.

The CDR3 is CASSIPPDGYTF. CDR3 bases: TGTGCCAGCAGCATACCCCCGGATGGCTACACCTTC. V is TRBV7-9 and J is TRBJ1-2; D not certain. The V gene's germline CDR1 is SEHNR and CDR2 FQNEAQ (reference sequence). V was shortened by 5 bases and J by 6 bases, with 10 bases between the two germline ends. The CDR3 spans 12 residues.

V gene TRBV6-2 or TRBV6-3 combines with J gene TRBJ2-7; D remains ambiguous. Trimming left V 0 bases short and J 1 base short, with 4 bases between. This CDR3 spans 13 amino acids. The germline V gene has CDR1 MNHEY and CDR2 SVGEGT. In nucleotides, the CDR3 is TGTGCCAGCAGTTACTCTACGTCCTACGAGCAGTACTTC. It yields the protein CASSYSTSYEQYF.

This clonotype was seen a handful of times. The chain combines TRBV14 with TRBJ2-7, with no clear D. The CDR3 consists of 11 residues. Germline CDR1 reads SGHDN; CDR2 reads FVKESK. V was shortened by 0 bases and J by 4 bases, with 1 base between the two germline ends. The CDR3 protein is CASSQEYEQYF. The CDR3 coding sequence is TGTGCCAGCAGCCAAGAGTACGAGCAGTACTTC.